This T cell receptor (beta chain) appears in the sequencing data of a study of T-cell memory formation after mild COVID-19. This clonotype was seen a few times. Its antigen is currently unknown. J gave up 1 base and V 5 bases, and 13 bases lay outside the gene matches. Germline CDR1 is PRHDT and CDR2 is FYEKMQ (reference sequence). The length of the CDR3 is 17 residues. Study results and limitations: Proof of SARS-CoV-2 specificity was absent for the second-wave clones that crested on day 37.

Via MiXCR, TCRdb re-called the 5' RACE reads, giving one row per CDR3 protein. This sample has 560,000 or so distinct CDR3 sequences, with approximately 15% found just once. The receptor comes from an adult woman who had mild COVID-19 (a few samples of this study predate the infection). Cell type and time point are not known. The gene calls are TRBV13 and TRBJ1-2; TRBD1 matches 7 bases. What was sequenced was PBMCs or a T cell subset sorted from them (not recorded which). CDR3 nucleotides: TGTGCCAGCAGCCGATTAATAGACAGGGTCGGTAACTATGGCTACACCTTC. Translating it yields CASSRLIDRVGNYGYTF.